This record concerns one T cell receptor (beta chain) sequence. The antigen is not known. Other nucleotide sequences from this sample produce the same CDR3. At deep level, the assay was performed. Replicate PCRs for sorted subsets used around 200 ng DNA; this equaled tens of thousands of T cell genomes. Profiled with immunoSEQ multiplex PCR; TCRdb holds only in-frame clones, not every one. The table has around 2,000,000 clones, 85% to 95% seen once. These data are taken from a study of shared clonotypes between healthy human individuals. Investigators divided CD4+ cells into CD45RA+ naive and CD45RA-negative memory subsets. Overall study results and limits: Larger richness was generally estimated for naive than memory subsets.

The V and J ends lost 6 bases and 1 base respectively, with 4 bases between them. Germline values: CDR1 SGHRS, CDR2 YFSETQ. The CDR3 contains 11 residues. The rearrangement uses TRBV5-1 and TRBJ1-1, with no clear D. The source is a young man in good health. Sequenced material: naive CD4+ T cells sorted from blood. As for subset: CD45RA+ positively selected. CDR3: CASTGNTEAFF. As DNA, the CDR3 is TGCGCCAGCACAGGGAACACTGAAGCTTTCTTT.